This T cell receptor beta chain was retrieved from a study of T cells in Graves' hyperthyroidism and ophthalmopathy. What was amplified from RNA transcripts were TCR beta CDR3 regions. First-round RT-PCR with HTBI primers amplified the TCR CDR3 region. Using its own MiXCR run on the multiplex PCR reads, TCRdb lists one record per CDR3 protein. The profile shows a few hundred thousand distinct CDR3 sequences, roughly an eighth of them singletons. This clonotype was counted ten times or more. Its antigen is unknown. A junction boundary mismatches the germline segment, possibly from a read error. PBMCs were obtained from about 9 ml fresh peripheral blood. The CDR3 covers 17 residues. Looked up from germline, CDR1 is MNHNY and CDR2 is SVGAGI (reference sequence). General study results and limits: Most clonotypes expanded in the thyroid (above 0.001) were also present in blood.

The origin of this receptor is a woman aged 18-29 years with Graves' hyperthyroidism. The source material was blood. The chain couples TRBV6-6 to TRBJ1-1, with D perhaps TRBD1 (6 bases). Written as DNA, the CDR3 is TGTGCCAGCAGTTACCTACCCAACAGGGTAGGGAACACTGAAGTTTTCTTT. Residues: CASSYLPNRVGNTEVFF.